These 30 T cell receptor beta chains came from one sample sequenced in a study of blood T cells in healthy people across ages. A sample-barcoded 5' primer and a J-beta primer mix were used in a second PCR of about 6 to 11 cycles. MiXCR was run by TCRdb on the 5' RACE reads, yielding one entry per CDR3 protein. The sample has roughly 640,000 distinct CDR3 sequences; less than 35% are singletons. Sequenced input: blood. The receptors stem from a woman of 80 years or more in good health.

This sequence joins TRBV19 and TRBJ1-2; D possibly corresponds to TRBD1 (6 bases). CDR3 length equals 14 residues. V was shortened by 2 bases and J by 2 bases, with 9 bases between the two germline ends. In germline, CDR1 is LNHDA, CDR2 SQIVND (reference sequence). CDR3 nucleotides: TGTGCCAGTAGTATACAGGGGACCAACTATGGCTACACCTTC. Translating it yields CASSIQGTNYGYTF. Full variable domain (missing parts from reference TRBV19 and TRBJ1-2): DGGITQSPKYLFRKEGQNVTLSCEQNLNHDAMYWYRQDPGQGLRLIYYSQIVNDFQKGDIAEGYSVSREKKESFPLTVTSAQKNPTAFYLCASSIQGTNYGYTFGSGTRLTVV.

About this clonotype itself: This sequence may be a read error, since a much larger clone differs from it by one base. DNA of the CDR3: TGCGCCAGCAGCTTGAGAGGAGACAAATTCGGCTACACCTTC. Protein: CASSLRGDKFGYTF. The chain recombines TRBV5-1 with TRBJ1-2; no firm D call. The CDR3 loop spans 14 amino acids. V was clipped by 1 base and J by 8 bases, with 15 bases between them. The germline V gene has CDR1 SGHRS and CDR2 YFSETQ.

There are many counts of this clonotype. The chain combines TRBV6-6 with TRBJ1-2; TRBD1 matches at 8 bases. The V gene's germline CDR1 is MNHNY and CDR2 SVGAGI (reference sequence). V was clipped by 8 bases and J by 5 bases; unmatched bases: 7. This CDR3 is 13 amino acids long. CDR3 in amino acids: CASSRGREYGYTF. In DNA, the CDR3 is TGTGCCAGCTCCAGGGGGCGGGAGTATGGCTACACCTTC.

The chain couples TRBV2 to TRBJ1-2; 10 bases line up with TRBD1. The CDR3 sequence is 15 residues long. The trim removed 5 bases at V and 4 bases at J, leaving 7 bases unmatched. CDR1 is SNHLY, CDR2 FYNNEI, per germline. The CDR3 bases are TGTGCCAGCAGTCCCCGGGACAGGGGACCCTATGGCTACACCTTC. Translated, it gives CASSPRDRGPYGYTF.

The chain joins TRBV7-9 to TRBJ2-4; D gene ambiguous. Trimming cost V 5 bases and J 2 bases, with 10 bases left between them. There are 14 residues in the CDR3. Germline loops: CDR1 SEHNR, CDR2 FQNEAQ (reference sequence). The CDR3 bases are TGTGCCAGCAGCCCCGTTGGGCCCAAAAACATTCAGTACTTC. It codes for CASSPVGPKNIQYF.

The V gene is TRBV30, the J gene TRBJ1-5; maybe TRBD1 (6 bases). V lost 3 bases and J lost 7, with 19 bases in between. Germline assignment: CDR1 GTSNPN and CDR2 SVGIG (reference sequence). The CDR3 is 15 residues long. CDR3 protein: CAWSDYRVKGQPQHF. CDR3 nucleotide sequence: TGTGCCTGGAGCGACTACAGGGTGAAAGGGCAGCCCCAGCATTTT.

This clonotype has more than one count but fewer than ten. The chain combines TRBV25-1 with TRBJ1-4; D unclear. The CDR3 has 14 amino acids. Trimming shortened V by 3 bases and J by 0 bases, and 5 bases separated the two germline ends. CDR1 is MGHDK, CDR2 SYGVNS, per germline. The CDR3 nucleotides read TGTGCCAGCAGTGATCAGACAACTAATGAAAAACTGTTTTTT. Its translation: CASSDQTTNEKLFF.

This clonotype was detected ten times or more. V and J are TRBV20-1 and TRBJ2-1, with 8 positions matching TRBD2. Germline lookup yields CDR1 DFQATT and CDR2 SNEGSKA (reference sequence). Trimming took 8 bases from V and 1 from J; bases not matched to a gene: 7. The CDR3 is made up of 14 amino acids. The CDR3 loop is CSTTGGASYNEQFF. CDR3 in DNA: TGCAGTACCACGGGGGGGGCGTCCTACAATGAGCAGTTCTTC.

The chain couples TRBV27 to TRBJ1-4; weak D call: TRBD1 (5 bases). The CDR3 length is 15 residues. Germline values: CDR1 MNHEY, CDR2 SMNVEV (reference sequence). The V end was cut by 2 bases, the J end by 4 bases, with 11 bases between. In DNA, the CDR3 is TGTGCCAGCAGTTTAACGGGCAGGGTTAATGAAAAACTGTTTTTT. As protein: CASSLTGRVNEKLFF.

As to this clonotype: Possible read error: a much larger clone is one base away. The chain recombines TRBV4-3 with TRBJ2-5; the D is unclear. The J call is doubtful: the DNA matches TRBJ2-7 better. CDR1 LGHNA and CDR2 YSLEER come from the germline V gene. The CDR3 consists of 16 residues. The CDR3 DNA follows: TGCGCCAGCAACCAAGATCCGAGACCGGGTCTCTACGAGCAGTACTTC. Its protein is CASNQDPRPGLYEQYF.

The V gene is TRBV7-2, the J gene TRBJ2-1; 7 nucleotides match TRBD2. The CDR3 has 14 amino acids. Looked up from germline, CDR1 is SGHTA and CDR2 is FQGNSA. J lost 6 bases, V lost 6 bases, and 8 bases had no gene match. CDR3 nucleotides: TGTGCCAGCAGACAAGCGGGGAGGGGCAATGAGCAGTTCTTC. Residues: CASRQAGRGNEQFF.

The sample holds a few counts of this clonotype. Possible read error: a much larger clone is one base away. V usage is TRBV20-1 and J usage is TRBJ2-1, with 9 bases lining up with TRBD2. Germline-derived CDR1 and CDR2 are DFQATT and SNEGSKA (reference sequence). V was clipped by 1 base and J by 3 bases; unmatched bases: 4. This CDR3 has 15 residues. The CDR3 region has the DNA TGCAGTGCTAGAGGACGAGCGGGGGGCTACAATGAGCAGTTCTTC. It specifies CSARGRAGGYNEQFF.

The V and J genes are TRBV4-2 and TRBJ2-5; D ambiguous. Germline-derived CDR1 and CDR2 are LGHNA and YNFKEQ. CDR3 length equals 14 residues. V was shortened by 0 bases and J by 4 bases, with 9 bases between the two germline ends. The CDR3 sequence: CASSQDALIETQYF. The CDR3 DNA sequence: TGTGCCAGCAGCCAAGATGCTTTAATAGAGACCCAGTACTTC.

The rearrangement uses TRBV20-1 and TRBJ2-1; 7 nucleotides agree with TRBD2. The CDR3 has 16 amino acids. J lost 4 bases, V lost 0 bases, and 9 bases had no gene match. Germline V lookup: CDR1 DFQATT, CDR2 SNEGSKA (reference sequence). For the CDR3, the DNA is TGCAGTGCTAGAGATGCGGGCGGGAGTCAATACAATGAGCAGTTCTTC. This codes for CSARDAGGSQYNEQFF.

The rearrangement links TRBV5-1 to TRBJ1-4, with TRBD1 matching over 10 bases. The J call is uncertain, as TRBJ2-2 better fits the DNA end. Germline CDR1 and CDR2: SGHRS and YFSETQ. The CDR3 has 14 amino acids. CDR3 in DNA: TGCGCCAGCAGCTCGACAGGGGGCTGCGGGGAGCTGTTTTTT. Encoded protein: CASSSTGGCGELFF.

The rearrangement joins TRBV2 to TRBJ1-2, with D tentatively TRBD1 (5 bases). CDR1 is SNHLY, CDR2 FYNNEI, per germline. The CDR3 has 13 amino acids. Trimming shortened V by 8 bases and J by 8 bases, and 18 bases separated the two germline ends. The CDR3 DNA sequence: TGTGCCAGCGGCCAGGGTCGATTAGAAGGCTACACCTTC. Its protein is CASGQGRLEGYTF.

Note on this clonotype: A single base separates this from a much larger clone, so it may be a read error. The rearrangement uses TRBV25-1 and TRBJ1-2; no definite D call. The CDR3 runs to 11 residues. Germline CDR1 and CDR2: MGHDK and SYGVNS. This CDR3 reads CASSELRVYIF. CDR3 nucleotide sequence: TGTGCCAGCAGTGAATTGAGGGTTTACATCTTC.

Remarks on this clonotype: A junction end diverges from the germline sequence, so it may reflect a read error. CDR3 protein: CASNYCQTANTEAFF. CDR3 sequence (DNA): TGTGCCAGCAATTACTGCCAGACAGCGAACACTGAAGCTTTCTTT. The rearrangement joins TRBV6-5 to TRBJ1-1; tentative D call: TRBD1 (5 bases). The V gene's germline CDR1 is MNHEY and CDR2 SVGAGI. This CDR3 comprises 15 residues.

This clonotype has at least ten counts. The rearrangement uses TRBV10-3 and TRBJ2-7; D perhaps matches TRBD2 (7 bases). The length of the CDR3 is 16 residues. Germline V gene data show CDR1 as ENHRY and CDR2 as SYGVKD. V was pared by 0 bases and J by 2 bases, with 14 bases between. The CDR3 sequence: CAISESTRGPAYEQYF. The CDR3 region has the DNA TGTGCCATCAGTGAGTCGACGCGGGGGCCCGCCTACGAGCAGTACTTC.

This clonotype was recorded at least ten times. The gene calls are TRBV5-1 and TRBJ2-1, with 8 bases fitting TRBD2. CDR1 SGHRS and CDR2 YFSETQ come from the germline V gene. This CDR3 has 13 amino acids. J was trimmed by 7 bases and V by 7 bases; bases with no gene match: 7. CDR3 loop: CASREGTANEQFF. CDR3 coding DNA: TGCGCCAGCCGGGAGGGGACCGCGAATGAGCAGTTCTTC.

The J gene is TRBJ1-2, the V gene TRBV7-2; D not certain. The CDR3 covers 14 residues. Trimming cost V 5 bases and J 3 bases, with 13 bases left between them. CDR1 and CDR2 (germline): SGHTA, FQGNSA. CDR3 coding DNA: TGTGCCAGCAGCCCTGTGAACGGTGACTATGGCTACACCTTC. Translating it yields CASSPVNGDYGYTF.

The chain is built from TRBV12-3 or TRBV12-4 and TRBJ1-4; 7 nucleotides line up with TRBD1. The length of the CDR3 is 15 residues. The trim removed 6 bases at V and 7 bases at J, leaving 11 bases unmatched. In DNA, the CDR3 is TGTGCCAGCAGACTCGGGACAGTTCGGGGTGAAAAACTGTTTTTT. Translating gives CASRLGTVRGEKLFF.

This clonotype has more than one count but fewer than ten. The chain recombines TRBV10-3 with TRBJ1-4, with TRBD1 identical over 8 bases. Germline V CDR1 and CDR2: ENHRY, SYGVKD. The CDR3 has 14 residues. J lost 5 bases, V lost 8 bases, and 7 bases had no gene match. CDR3 region: CAIGGTGINEKLFF. CDR3 sequence (DNA): TGTGCCATCGGGGGGACAGGAATAAATGAAAAACTGTTTTTT.

A note on this clonotype: An end of the junction differs from the germline gene, which may be a read error. This chain links TRBV7-3 with TRBJ2-7; the D gene is possibly TRBD2 (6 bases). The CDR3 loop spans 15 amino acids. Germline V gene sequence: CDR1 SGHTA, CDR2 FQGTGA. In DNA form, the CDR3 reads TGTGCCGGCAGCTTAACGGGGACGGGAGCCTACGAGCAGTACTTC. Translation: CAGSLTGTGAYEQYF.

This clonotype was seen a few times. V and J are TRBV6-2 or TRBV6-3 and TRBJ2-2; D might be TRBD2 (5 bases). V was clipped by 6 bases and J by 0 bases, with 14 bases between them. This CDR3 is 16 amino acids long. CDR1 and CDR2 from the germline V gene are MNHEY and SVGEGT. The CDR3 DNA is TGTGCCAGCAGAAGAGAAGCGGCCTCGAACACCGGGGAGCTGTTTTTT. It codes for CASRREAASNTGELFF.

This clonotype was detected ten times or more. This chain links TRBV3-1 with TRBJ2-5; 7 bases fit TRBD2. CDR3 size: 13 residues. The ends lost 2 bases at V and 3 bases at J; junction bases unmatched: 0. Germline lookup yields CDR1 LGHDT and CDR2 YNNKEL (reference sequence). The CDR3 coding sequence is TGTGCCAGCAGCCAACTAGCGGAAGAGACCCAGTACTTC. This sequence encodes CASSQLAEETQYF.

This clonotype was seen a few times. V gene TRBV5-1 combines with J gene TRBJ1-3; D unresolved. V lost 5 bases and J 0 bases, leaving 15 bases between the germline ends. The CDR3 sequence is 16 residues long. Germline V gene lookup returns CDR1 SGHRS and CDR2 YFSETQ. The CDR3 coding sequence is TGCGCCAGCAGTCGGGAGACACTCGGCTCTGGAAACACCATATATTTT. Its translation is CASSRETLGSGNTIYF.

This clonotype has ten or more counts. This chain connects TRBV5-1 to TRBJ2-5; 7 nucleotides agree with TRBD2. V shed 2 bases and J 4 bases; nucleotides not matched to a gene: 5. The CDR3 runs 14 residues. Per the germline V gene, CDR1 is SGHRS and CDR2 is YFSETQ. CDR3 protein: CASSLLARGETQYF. Here the CDR3 DNA reads TGCGCCAGCAGCTTACTAGCGAGGGGAGAGACCCAGTACTTC.

Only a few counts were recorded for this clonotype. A much larger clone lies one base from this, so it may be a read error. The chain uses TRBV6-1 and TRBJ1-6, with TRBD1 matching over 7 bases. This CDR3 is built from 13 residues. In germline, CDR1 is MNHNS, CDR2 SASEGT. The CDR3 DNA reads TGTGCCAGCGCCGGGACAGACTCATCACCCCCCCACTTT. Protein: CASAGTDSSPPHF.

Many counts were recorded for this clonotype. J is TRBJ1-5 and V is TRBV6-2 or TRBV6-3; TRBD1 might be the D (5 bases). CDR3 size: 16 residues. CDR1 MNHEY and CDR2 SVGEGT come from the germline V gene. Trimming pared 5 bases from V and 4 bases from J, leaving 18 bases between. This CDR3 is CASSDIQGNRNQPQHF. CDR3 DNA: TGTGCCAGCAGTGATATCCAGGGAAATAGAAATCAGCCCCAGCATTTT.